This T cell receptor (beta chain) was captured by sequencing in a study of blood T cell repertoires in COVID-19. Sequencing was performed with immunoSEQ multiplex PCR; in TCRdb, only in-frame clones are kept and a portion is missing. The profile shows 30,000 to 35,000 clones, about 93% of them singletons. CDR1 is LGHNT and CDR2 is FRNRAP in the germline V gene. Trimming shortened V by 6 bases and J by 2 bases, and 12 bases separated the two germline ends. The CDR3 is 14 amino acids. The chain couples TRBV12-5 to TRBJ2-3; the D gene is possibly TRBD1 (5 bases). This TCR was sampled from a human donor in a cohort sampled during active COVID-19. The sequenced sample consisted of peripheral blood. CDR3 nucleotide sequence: TGTGCTAGTGGGAGGACAACCCACACAGATACGCAGTATTTT. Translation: CASGRTTHTDTQYF.